One sample yielded the 18 T cell receptor beta chains listed below, sequenced in a study of T cell responses to AZD1222 COVID-19 vaccine. Here immunoSEQ multiplex PCR was the method, and the copy in TCRdb shows in-frame clones only, minus some. The data hold about 120,000 clones, with around 93% observed a single time. This specimen was peripheral blood, taken 28 days after the second AZD1222 dose. These receptors were taken from an adult who received the AZD1222 COVID-19 vaccine.

V and J are TRBV18 and TRBJ1-1; 7 bases match TRBD1. The CDR3 has 13 residues. Germline V gene sequence: CDR1 KGHSH, CDR2 LQKENI. J was trimmed by 1 base and V by 6 bases; bases with no gene match: 2. CDR3 residues: CASSRTGNTEAFF. For the CDR3, the DNA is TGTGCCAGCTCCCGGACAGGGAACACTGAAGCTTTCTTT.

The J gene is TRBJ1-2, the V gene TRBV2; 7 bases align to TRBD1. Germline-derived CDR1 and CDR2 are SNHLY and FYNNEI. The junction had 3 bases not matched to a gene; V was cut back by 5 bases and J by 6 bases. The CDR3 is made up of 12 amino acids. CDR3 DNA sequence: TGTGCCAGCAGTAACGGACAGGATGGCTACACCTTC. Its translation: CASSNGQDGYTF.

This chain connects TRBV19 to TRBJ2-2; possible D gene TRBD2, 6 bases. The germline gives CDR1 LNHDA, CDR2 SQIVND (reference sequence). Trimming shortened V by 6 bases and J by 6 bases, and 20 bases separated the two germline ends. The CDR3 contains 16 residues. CDR3 sequence reads: CASSRLRGLGAGELFF. The CDR3, as DNA: TGTGCCAGTAGCCGGTTGCGGGGCTTAGGGGCCGGGGAGCTGTTTTTT.

CDR3 sequence reads: CASSRTGRATEAFF. CDR3 nucleotide sequence: TGTGCCAGCAGCCGGACAGGGAGGGCCACTGAAGCTTTCTTT. The chain uses TRBV7-2 and TRBJ1-1, with TRBD1 matching over 8 bases. This CDR3 has 14 residues. Unmatched junction bases numbered 6, after V lost 5 bases and J lost 4 bases. Germline CDR1 reads SGHTA; CDR2 reads FQGNSA.

This clone was seen only once. The chain is built from TRBV5-1 and TRBJ1-2; D gene uncertain. CDR1 SGHRS and CDR2 YFSETQ come from the germline V gene. V lost 0 bases to trimming and J lost 6 bases, with 12 bases between them. The CDR3 contains 14 residues. This chain's CDR3 is CASSLVSGGDGYTF. The CDR3 DNA is TGCGCCAGCAGCTTGGTATCCGGCGGAGATGGCTACACCTTC.

The V call is TRBV15, the J call TRBJ2-7, with no clear D. The CDR3 runs to 15 residues. Germline V lookup: CDR1 LNHNV, CDR2 YYDKDF (reference sequence). The V gene lost 5 bases and the J gene lost 2 bases, with 16 bases spanning the gap. The CDR3 DNA is TGTGCCACCAGCCCACCCCTCGGCGGTCCCTACGAGCAGTACTTC. Its translation: CATSPPLGGPYEQYF.

This chain links TRBV6-5 with TRBJ1-4; maybe TRBD1 (5 bases). V lost 10 bases and J 8 bases, leaving 20 bases between the germline ends. Germline CDR1 and CDR2: MNHEY and SVGAGI. The CDR3 loop spans 14 amino acids. CDR3 in amino acids: CATQRGPGREKLFF. The CDR3 DNA reads TGTGCCACGCAAAGGGGCCCCGGACGGGAAAAACTGTTTTTT.

This chain links TRBV11-3 with TRBJ2-2; D is unclear. CDR3 length: 15 amino acids. The germline V gene encodes CDR1 SGHNT and CDR2 YENEEA. The V end lost 6 bases, the J end lost 5 bases, and 16 bases lay between the germline ends. The chain's CDR3 is CASSPGDVGTGELFF. DNA for the CDR3: TGTGCCAGCAGTCCAGGAGATGTCGGGACCGGGGAGCTGTTTTTT.

The V and J genes are TRBV27 and TRBJ1-5, with 7 positions matching TRBD1. Germline CDR1 reads MNHEY; CDR2 reads SMNVEV (reference sequence). Germline trimming cut 4 bases from V and 2 bases from J; bases unmatched to any gene: 2. The CDR3 consists of 14 residues. CDR3 residues: CASSWGTGNQPQHF. DNA for the CDR3: TGTGCCAGCAGTTGGGGGACAGGCAATCAGCCCCAGCATTTT.

The chain recombines TRBV5-1 with TRBJ2-3, with TRBD1 matching over 7 bases. Germline CDR1 and CDR2: SGHRS and YFSETQ. This CDR3 is built from 15 residues. Trimming at V came to 4 bases and at J to 4 bases, leaving 9 bases not matched to a gene. CDR3: CASSPTGPAPDTQYF. CDR3 coding DNA: TGCGCCAGCAGCCCGACAGGGCCGGCCCCAGATACGCAGTATTTT.

A few counts support this clone. This rearrangement joins TRBV5-6 to TRBJ2-4, with D possibly being TRBD1 (5 bases). The CDR3 runs to 14 residues. Trimming left V 3 bases short and J 5 bases short, with 12 bases between. Germline V lookup: CDR1 SGHDT, CDR2 YYEEEE. The CDR3 DNA follows: TGTGCCAGCAGCTGGGTAGGGGCGCAAAACATTCAGTACTTC. Translation gives CASSWVGAQNIQYF.

The chain recombines TRBV29-1 with TRBJ1-2; 11 nucleotides align to TRBD1. V lost 3 bases and J lost 6; bases outside the gene matches: 3. This CDR3 contains 13 residues. Germline CDR1 and CDR2: SQVTM and ANQGSEA. CDR3 in amino acids: CSVDGQGAHGYTF. CDR3 coding DNA: TGCAGCGTTGATGGACAGGGGGCTCATGGCTACACCTTC.

The J gene is TRBJ1-4, the V gene TRBV30, with D perhaps matching TRBD1 (6 bases). Per the germline V gene, CDR1 is GTSNPN and CDR2 is SVGIG (reference sequence). V lost 0 bases and J lost 0, with 8 bases in between. CDR3 length: 15 residues. The CDR3 coding sequence is TGTGCCTGGAGTGTAGGGGGGTCAACTAATGAAAAACTGTTTTTT. It translates to CAWSVGGSTNEKLFF. Combining the CDR3 with reference TRBV30 and TRBJ1-4 gives the whole variable domain SQTIHQWPATLVQPVGSPLSLECTVEGTSNPNLYWYRQAAGRGLQLLFYSVGIGQISSEVPQNLSASRPQDRQFILSSKKLLLSDSGFYLCAWSVGGSTNEKLFFGSGTQLSVL.

The chain has TRBV6-5 and TRBJ2-1, with TRBD1 matching over 10 bases. V shed 6 bases, J shed 7 bases, and the junction held 9 bases outside the gene matches. Per the germline V gene, CDR1 is MNHEY and CDR2 is SVGAGI. The CDR3 has 15 residues. The CDR3 sequence is CASSRSGQGLNEQFF. The CDR3 bases are TGTGCCAGCAGCCGATCGGGACAGGGGCTAAATGAGCAGTTCTTC.

The DNA of the CDR3 is TGTGCCAGCAGCGTCGACAAGACAGATACGCAGTATTTT. Translating it yields CASSVDKTDTQYF. The gene calls are TRBV9 and TRBJ2-3, with no clear D. The CDR3 contains 13 residues. The V gene's germline CDR1 is SGDLS and CDR2 YYNGEE. Trimming removed 2 bases from V and 3 bases from J, with 7 bases in between.

The chain has TRBV5-1 and TRBJ1-2; 7 nucleotides agree with TRBD1. V gave up 4 bases and J gave up 6 bases; unmatched junction bases: 12. The CDR3 totals 15 residues. Germline CDR1 SGHRS, CDR2 YFSETQ. The CDR3 coding sequence is TGCGCCAGCAGCCAGACAGGGTTCAATAGGAATGGCTACACCTTC. This sequence encodes CASSQTGFNRNGYTF.

The J gene is TRBJ2-7, the V gene TRBV7-9; 7 bases match TRBD1. Germline V lookup: CDR1 SEHNR, CDR2 FQNEAQ (reference sequence). CDR3 size: 14 residues. The ends lost 5 bases at V and 2 bases at J; junction bases unmatched: 6. The CDR3 nucleotides are TGTGCCAGCAGCGCCGGGACAGCAGCCTACGAGCAGTACTTC. Translated, it gives CASSAGTAAYEQYF.

The CDR3 spells CASTPGPGRDTEAFF. The DNA of the CDR3 is TGCGCCAGCACCCCTGGCCCGGGGCGGGACACTGAAGCTTTCTTT. This chain joins TRBV5-1 and TRBJ1-1; D is perhaps TRBD1 (5 bases). The CDR3 is 15 amino acids. Trimming pared 6 bases from V and 3 bases from J, leaving 18 bases between. Germline assignment: CDR1 SGHRS and CDR2 YFSETQ.